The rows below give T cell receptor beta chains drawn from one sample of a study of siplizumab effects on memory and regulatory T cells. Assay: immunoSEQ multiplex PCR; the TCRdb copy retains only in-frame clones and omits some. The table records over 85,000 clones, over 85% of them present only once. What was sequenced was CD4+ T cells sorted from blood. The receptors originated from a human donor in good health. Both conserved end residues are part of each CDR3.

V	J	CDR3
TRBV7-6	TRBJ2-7	CASSPGALSYEQYF
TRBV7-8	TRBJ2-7	CASSLMAGGNEQYF
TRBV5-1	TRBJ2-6	CASSSWLAGFSGANVLTF
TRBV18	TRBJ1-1	CASSPRADYTEAFF
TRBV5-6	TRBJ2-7	CASSLRRTGTTALEQYF
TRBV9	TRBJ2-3	CASSVAEDTQYF
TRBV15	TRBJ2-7	CATSRDQPGFGRVYEQYF
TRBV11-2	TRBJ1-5	CASSLGSNQPQHF
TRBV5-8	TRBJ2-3	CASSFWESTQYF
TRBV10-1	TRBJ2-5	CASRGRVQETQYF
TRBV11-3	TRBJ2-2	CASSLDGGTGELFF
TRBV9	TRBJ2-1	CASSVYVTAGGYNEQFF
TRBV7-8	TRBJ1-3	CASSRTGGGNTIYF
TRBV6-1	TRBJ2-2	CASKTQGANTGELFF
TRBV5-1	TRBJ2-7	CASSLSGETPYEQYF
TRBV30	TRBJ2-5	CAWSERSETQYF
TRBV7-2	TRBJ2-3	CASSPGLAGPSRVADTQYF
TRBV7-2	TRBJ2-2	CASSLVAGLSGELFF
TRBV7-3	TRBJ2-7	CASSSGLLGEQYF
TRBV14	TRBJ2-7	CASSQDKTGFYEQYF
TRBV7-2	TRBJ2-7	CASSLESWAQVEQYF
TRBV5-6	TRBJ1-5	CASSLSRTGVMFVQPQHF
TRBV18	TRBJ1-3	CASSPPRAGGDTIYF
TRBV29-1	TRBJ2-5	CSTRGGGPETQYF
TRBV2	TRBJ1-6	CASRHDRGNSPLHF